Listed below are T cell receptor beta chains from one sample, sequenced in a study of T cell responses to AZD1222 COVID-19 vaccine. Sequencing used immunoSEQ multiplex PCR; TCRdb keeps in-frame clones, though not all of them. In the table there are fewer than 85,000 clones, roughly nine tenths of which are singletons. Here the sequenced sample was peripheral blood, taken 28 days after the second AZD1222 dose. Receptors originate from an adult who received the AZD1222 COVID-19 vaccine. Both conserved end residues are part of each CDR3. A D gene is named only where the DNA matches it firmly. Clone size is shown for a subset of rows, as once, few, many or a class of expanded clone.

cdr3_nt: TGTGCCAGCAGCTTAGACAGAAACAATGAGCAGTTCTTC; cdr3_aa: CASSLDRNNEQFF; d_call: -; clone_size: -; j_call: TRBJ2-1; v_call: TRBV7-8
cdr3_nt: TGTGCCAGCAGCGACGGGCCCCGGGGAACCGGGGAGCTGTTTTTT; cdr3_aa: CASSDGPRGTGELFF; d_call: -; clone_size: -; j_call: TRBJ2-2; v_call: TRBV5-4
cdr3_nt: TGTGCCAGCAGCCCTACAGGGACTTATGGCTACACCTTC; cdr3_aa: CASSPTGTYGYTF; d_call: -; clone_size: -; j_call: TRBJ1-2; v_call: TRBV7-9
cdr3_nt: TGTGCCAGCAGCCCGTTGCCTAACACCGGGGAGCTGTTTTTT; cdr3_aa: CASSPLPNTGELFF; d_call: -; clone_size: -; j_call: TRBJ2-2; v_call: TRBV6-4
cdr3_nt: TGTGCCAGCAGCTTAGTTACGGGGTTGAACTATGGCTACACCTTC; cdr3_aa: CASSLVTGLNYGYTF; d_call: -; clone_size: -; j_call: TRBJ1-2; v_call: TRBV7-2
cdr3_nt: TGCGCCAGCAGCTTGGTACCTGCTAGCGGGAACCAACAAGAGACCCAGTACTTC; cdr3_aa: CASSLVPASGNQQETQYF; d_call: TRBD2; clone_size: -; j_call: TRBJ2-5; v_call: TRBV5-1
cdr3_nt: TGCGCCAGCGCCGGGGGGCGTCAGCCCCAGCATTTT; cdr3_aa: CASAGGRQPQHF; d_call: -; clone_size: -; j_call: TRBJ1-5; v_call: TRBV10-1
cdr3_nt: TGTGCCAGCAGTCGCGGTAGTTCGCCCCAGCATTTT; cdr3_aa: CASSRGSSPQHF; d_call: -; clone_size: -; j_call: TRBJ1-5; v_call: TRBV12-3/TRBV12-4
cdr3_nt: TGTGCCACCAGTGACTGGACAGGGGACCTCACCGGGGAGCTGTTTTTT; cdr3_aa: CATSDWTGDLTGELFF; d_call: TRBD1; clone_size: -; j_call: TRBJ2-2; v_call: TRBV24-1
cdr3_nt: TGTGCCAGCAGCAGACTAGCGGTAATCACAGATACGCAGTATTTT; cdr3_aa: CASSRLAVITDTQYF; d_call: TRBD2; clone_size: -; j_call: TRBJ2-3; v_call: TRBV14
cdr3_nt: TGTGCCAGCGCTGGACAGAACCTCCCCGGGTGGTCTGAAGCTTTCTTT; cdr3_aa: CASAGQNLPGWSEAFF; d_call: -; clone_size: -; j_call: TRBJ1-1; v_call: TRBV2
cdr3_nt: TGTGCCAGCCGCCGGGACTCCAAGGCGGAACTGTTTTTT; cdr3_aa: CASRRDSKAELFF; d_call: -; clone_size: -; j_call: TRBJ1-4; v_call: TRBV6-6
cdr3_nt: TGTGCCAGCAGTGATTTAGCATTCACCGGGGAGCTGTTTTTT; cdr3_aa: CASSDLAFTGELFF; d_call: -; clone_size: -; j_call: TRBJ2-2; v_call: TRBV6-1
cdr3_nt: TGTGCCAGTAGTATAGGATCGACATACGGAAACACCATATATTTT; cdr3_aa: CASSIGSTYGNTIYF; d_call: -; clone_size: -; j_call: TRBJ1-3; v_call: TRBV19
cdr3_nt: TGTGCCAGTAGTATAGGCGGGTCGCTTAACTATGGCTACACCTTC; cdr3_aa: CASSIGGSLNYGYTF; d_call: -; clone_size: -; j_call: TRBJ1-2; v_call: TRBV19
cdr3_nt: TGTGCTAATGGTTTGGGCCTGTCGGGGGAGGGCTACACCTTC; cdr3_aa: CANGLGLSGEGYTF; d_call: -; clone_size: -; j_call: TRBJ1-2; v_call: TRBV12-5
cdr3_nt: TGTGCCAGCTCACCAGCCTTCCAGGGCACTGAAGCTTTCTTT; cdr3_aa: CASSPAFQGTEAFF; d_call: -; clone_size: -; j_call: TRBJ1-1; v_call: TRBV18
cdr3_nt: TGTGCCAGCAGCTTAGGACTAGCGGGAGGGATATACAATGAGCAGTTCTTC; cdr3_aa: CASSLGLAGGIYNEQFF; d_call: TRBD2; clone_size: -; j_call: TRBJ2-1; v_call: TRBV11-2
cdr3_nt: TGTGCCAGCAGCCACCTCGGCGGGGCTAGCACAGATACGCAGTATTTT; cdr3_aa: CASSHLGGASTDTQYF; d_call: -; clone_size: -; j_call: TRBJ2-3; v_call: TRBV7-3
cdr3_nt: TGTGCCAGCAGCCCCCGACTAGCGGGGCACTACGAGCAGTACTTC; cdr3_aa: CASSPRLAGHYEQYF; d_call: TRBD2; clone_size: -; j_call: TRBJ2-7; v_call: TRBV14
cdr3_nt: TGTGCCAGCAGCCGGACAGAGGACACTGAAGCTTTCTTT; cdr3_aa: CASSRTEDTEAFF; d_call: -; clone_size: -; j_call: TRBJ1-1; v_call: TRBV3-1/TRBV3-2
cdr3_nt: TGCGCCAGCAGGACCCGGGGGGGAAGTCTAAACACTGAAGCTTTCTTT; cdr3_aa: CASRTRGGSLNTEAFF; d_call: -; clone_size: -; j_call: TRBJ1-1; v_call: TRBV5-1
cdr3_nt: TGCAGTGTGGCAGGGACGTACGAGCAGTACTTC; cdr3_aa: CSVAGTYEQYF; d_call: -; clone_size: few; j_call: TRBJ2-7; v_call: TRBV20-1
cdr3_nt: TGTGCCAGCAGCGAGGGACCCGGAGGCTACACCTTC; cdr3_aa: CASSEGPGGYTF; d_call: -; clone_size: -; j_call: TRBJ1-2; v_call: TRBV6-5
cdr3_nt: TGTGCCAGTAACCTCCCTGGGGACACAAACCGGGGGCTGTTTTTT; cdr3_aa: CASNLPGDTNRGLFF; d_call: -; clone_size: -; j_call: TRBJ1-4; v_call: TRBV19
cdr3_nt: TGTGCCAGCACCAAATTCAGCACAGATACGCAGTATTTT; cdr3_aa: CASTKFSTDTQYF; d_call: -; clone_size: -; j_call: TRBJ2-3; v_call: TRBV21-1
cdr3_nt: TGCAGCGTTGGGGGCGGTAGCTACGAGCAGTACTTC; cdr3_aa: CSVGGGSYEQYF; d_call: -; clone_size: -; j_call: TRBJ2-7; v_call: TRBV29-1
cdr3_nt: TGCGCCAGCAGGCTGGGGCCTAGCTCTGGAAACACCATATATTTT; cdr3_aa: CASRLGPSSGNTIYF; d_call: -; clone_size: -; j_call: TRBJ1-3; v_call: TRBV5-1
cdr3_nt: TGTGCCAGCAGCCCGGGACCCTGGGGAAACGAGCAGTACTTC; cdr3_aa: CASSPGPWGNEQYF; d_call: -; clone_size: -; j_call: TRBJ2-7; v_call: TRBV11-3
cdr3_nt: TGTGCCAGCGTTTACAGGGGTGGCTATGGCTACACCTTC; cdr3_aa: CASVYRGGYGYTF; d_call: TRBD1; clone_size: -; j_call: TRBJ1-2; v_call: TRBV5-4
cdr3_nt: TGTGCCAGCAGTTTTTTGGGGGACACTGAAGCTTTCTTT; cdr3_aa: CASSFLGDTEAFF; d_call: -; clone_size: -; j_call: TRBJ1-1; v_call: TRBV12-3/TRBV12-4
cdr3_nt: TGTGCCAGCAGCGGGAGGGGAGTGGGCGGCTACACCTTC; cdr3_aa: CASSGRGVGGYTF; d_call: -; clone_size: -; j_call: TRBJ1-2; v_call: TRBV25-1
cdr3_nt: TGTGCCAGCAGCGTAACCGGGACAGTTAGCACAGATACGCAGTATTTT; cdr3_aa: CASSVTGTVSTDTQYF; d_call: TRBD1; clone_size: -; j_call: TRBJ2-3; v_call: TRBV7-6
cdr3_nt: TGTGCCAGCTCACCAGGTTCTGGAAACACCATATATTTT; cdr3_aa: CASSPGSGNTIYF; d_call: -; clone_size: once; j_call: TRBJ1-3; v_call: TRBV18
cdr3_nt: TGTGCCAGCTCCCAAGACGGGGTTGTCGATGAGCAGTTCTTC; cdr3_aa: CASSQDGVVDEQFF; d_call: -; clone_size: once; j_call: TRBJ2-1; v_call: TRBV18
cdr3_nt: TGTGCCAGCAGCTTGGGGGGGTCTGGAAACACCATATATTTT; cdr3_aa: CASSLGGSGNTIYF; d_call: -; clone_size: -; j_call: TRBJ1-3; v_call: TRBV7-2
cdr3_nt: TGCAGCGTTACAGGGGGCTCGGGATACGAGCAGTACTTC; cdr3_aa: CSVTGGSGYEQYF; d_call: TRBD1; clone_size: -; j_call: TRBJ2-7; v_call: TRBV29-1
cdr3_nt: TGTGCCAGCAGATATTTCGGGACCGGTGAAGCTTTCTTT; cdr3_aa: CASRYFGTGEAFF; d_call: -; clone_size: -; j_call: TRBJ1-1; v_call: TRBV28
cdr3_nt: TGTGCCAGCAGTTTCGGGGCTTTGGATGGCTACACCTTC; cdr3_aa: CASSFGALDGYTF; d_call: -; clone_size: -; j_call: TRBJ1-2; v_call: TRBV27
cdr3_nt: TGTGCCAGTAGTCCGGCGGGGGACTATGGCTACACCTTC; cdr3_aa: CASSPAGDYGYTF; d_call: -; clone_size: once; j_call: TRBJ1-2; v_call: TRBV19